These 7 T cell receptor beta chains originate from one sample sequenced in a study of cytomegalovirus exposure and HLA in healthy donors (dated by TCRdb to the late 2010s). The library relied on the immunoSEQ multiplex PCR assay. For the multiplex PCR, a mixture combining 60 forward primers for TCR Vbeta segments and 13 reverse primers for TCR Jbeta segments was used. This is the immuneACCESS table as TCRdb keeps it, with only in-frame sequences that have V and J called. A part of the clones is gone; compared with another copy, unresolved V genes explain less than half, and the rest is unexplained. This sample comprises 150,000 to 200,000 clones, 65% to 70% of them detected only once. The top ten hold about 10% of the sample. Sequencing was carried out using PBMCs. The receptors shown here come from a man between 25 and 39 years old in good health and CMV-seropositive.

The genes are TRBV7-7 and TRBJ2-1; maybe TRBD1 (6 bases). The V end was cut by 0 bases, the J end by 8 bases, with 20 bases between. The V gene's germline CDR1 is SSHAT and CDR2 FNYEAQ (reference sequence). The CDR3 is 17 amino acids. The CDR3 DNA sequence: TGTGCCAGCAGCTTAGCGCTCCCCGGGACACCTAGGGATGAGCAGTTCTTC. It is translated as CASSLALPGTPRDEQFF.

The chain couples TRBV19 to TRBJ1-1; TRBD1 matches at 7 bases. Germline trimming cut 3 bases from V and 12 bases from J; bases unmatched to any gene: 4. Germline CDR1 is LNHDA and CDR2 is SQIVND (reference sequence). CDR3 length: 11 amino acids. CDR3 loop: CASSMGTEPFF. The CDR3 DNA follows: TGTGCCAGTAGTATGGGGACAGAACCTTTCTTT.

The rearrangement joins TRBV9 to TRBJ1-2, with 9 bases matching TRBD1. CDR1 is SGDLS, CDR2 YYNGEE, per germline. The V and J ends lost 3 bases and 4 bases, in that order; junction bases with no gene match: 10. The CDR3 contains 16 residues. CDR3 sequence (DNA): TGTGCCAGCAGCGCCCTGGGACAGGGACTTTTCTATGGCTACACCTTC. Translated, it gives CASSALGQGLFYGYTF. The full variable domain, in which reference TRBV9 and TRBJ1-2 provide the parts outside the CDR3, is DSGVTQTPKHLITATGQRVTLRCSPRSGDLSVYWYQQSLDQGLQFLIQYYNGEERAKGNILERFSAQQFPDLHSELNLSSLELGDSALYFCASSALGQGLFYGYTFGSGTRLTVV.

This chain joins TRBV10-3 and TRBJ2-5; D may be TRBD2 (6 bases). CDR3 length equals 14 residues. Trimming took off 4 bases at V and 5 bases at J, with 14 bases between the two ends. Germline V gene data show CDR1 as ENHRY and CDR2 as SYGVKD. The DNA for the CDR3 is TGTGCCATCAGTGTGGACCCCCGGGAGGAGACCCAGTACTTC. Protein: CAISVDPREETQYF.

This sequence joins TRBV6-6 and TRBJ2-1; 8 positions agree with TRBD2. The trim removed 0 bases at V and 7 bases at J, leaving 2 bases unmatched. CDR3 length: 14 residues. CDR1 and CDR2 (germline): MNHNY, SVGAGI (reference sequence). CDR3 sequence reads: CASSYSRGGNEQFF. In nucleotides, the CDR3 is TGTGCCAGCAGTTACTCCCGCGGGGGGAATGAGCAGTTCTTC.

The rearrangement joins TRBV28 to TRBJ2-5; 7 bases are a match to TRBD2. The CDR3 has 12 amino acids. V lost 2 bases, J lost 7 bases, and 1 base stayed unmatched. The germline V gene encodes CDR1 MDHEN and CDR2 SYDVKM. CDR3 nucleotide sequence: TGTGCCAGCAGTTTACCGGGAGGGACCCAGTACTTC. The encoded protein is CASSLPGGTQYF.

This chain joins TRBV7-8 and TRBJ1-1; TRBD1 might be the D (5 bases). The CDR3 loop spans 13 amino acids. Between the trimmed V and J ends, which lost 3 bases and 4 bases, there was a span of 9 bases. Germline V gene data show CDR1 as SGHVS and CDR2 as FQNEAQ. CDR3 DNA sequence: TGTGCCAGCAGCTTTGGACAAGTCACTGAAGCTTTCTTT. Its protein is CASSFGQVTEAFF. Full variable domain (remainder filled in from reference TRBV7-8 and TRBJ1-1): GAGVSQSPRYKVAKRGQDVALRCDPISGHVSLFWYQQALGQGPEFLTYFQNEAQLDKSGLPSDRFFAERPEGSVSTLKIQRTQQEDSAVYLCASSFGQVTEAFFGQGTRLTVV.